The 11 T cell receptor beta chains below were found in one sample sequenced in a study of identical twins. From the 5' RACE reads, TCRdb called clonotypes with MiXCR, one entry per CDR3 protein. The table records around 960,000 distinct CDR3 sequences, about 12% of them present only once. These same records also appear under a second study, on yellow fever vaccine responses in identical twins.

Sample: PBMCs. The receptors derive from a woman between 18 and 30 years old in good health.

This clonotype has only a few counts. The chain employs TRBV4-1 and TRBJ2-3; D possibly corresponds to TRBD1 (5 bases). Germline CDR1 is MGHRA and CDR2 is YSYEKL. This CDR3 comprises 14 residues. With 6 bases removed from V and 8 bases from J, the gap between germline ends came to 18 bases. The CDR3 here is CASREEARVGTQYF. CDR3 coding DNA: TGCGCCAGCAGAGAAGAGGCCAGGGTTGGTACGCAGTATTTT.

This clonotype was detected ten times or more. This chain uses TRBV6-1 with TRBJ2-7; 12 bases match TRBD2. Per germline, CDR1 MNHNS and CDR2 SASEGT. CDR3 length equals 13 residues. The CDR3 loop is CASSPPSGRDLVV. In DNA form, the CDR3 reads TGTGCCAGCAGCCCACCTAGCGGGAGGGATCTGGTGGTG.

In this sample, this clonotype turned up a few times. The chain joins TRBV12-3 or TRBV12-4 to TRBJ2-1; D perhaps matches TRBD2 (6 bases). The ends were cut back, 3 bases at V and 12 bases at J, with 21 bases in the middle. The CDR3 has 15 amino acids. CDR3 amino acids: CASSFYAGNGDGQFF. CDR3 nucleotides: TGTGCCAGCAGTTTTTATGCGGGGAACGGGGACGGGCAGTTCTTC.

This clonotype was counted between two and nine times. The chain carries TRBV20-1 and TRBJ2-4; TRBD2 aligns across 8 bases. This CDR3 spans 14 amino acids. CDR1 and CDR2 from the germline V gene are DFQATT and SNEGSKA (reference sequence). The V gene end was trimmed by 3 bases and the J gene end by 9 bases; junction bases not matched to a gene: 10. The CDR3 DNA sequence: TGCAGTGCTAGTGAAGCGGGAGTCTTAGGCATTCAGTACTTC. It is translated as CSASEAGVLGIQYF.

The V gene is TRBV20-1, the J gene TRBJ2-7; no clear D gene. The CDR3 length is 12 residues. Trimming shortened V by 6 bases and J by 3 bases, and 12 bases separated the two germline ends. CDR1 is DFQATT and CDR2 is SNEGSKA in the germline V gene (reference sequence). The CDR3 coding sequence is TGCAGTGCCGACGGCCCTGGCTACGAGCAGTACTTC. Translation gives CSADGPGYEQYF.

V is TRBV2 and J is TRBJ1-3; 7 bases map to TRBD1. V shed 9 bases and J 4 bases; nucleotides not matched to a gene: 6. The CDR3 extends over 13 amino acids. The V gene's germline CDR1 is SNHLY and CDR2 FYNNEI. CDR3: CASDRAQGNTIYF. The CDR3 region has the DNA TGTGCCAGTGACAGGGCTCAGGGAAACACCATATATTTT.

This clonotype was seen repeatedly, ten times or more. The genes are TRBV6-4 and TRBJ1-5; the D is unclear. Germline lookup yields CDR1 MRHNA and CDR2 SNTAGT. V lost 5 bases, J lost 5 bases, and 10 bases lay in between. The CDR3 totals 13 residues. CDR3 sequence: CASSPGRDQPQHF. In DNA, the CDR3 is TGTGCCAGCAGTCCCGGACGGGATCAGCCCCAGCATTTT.

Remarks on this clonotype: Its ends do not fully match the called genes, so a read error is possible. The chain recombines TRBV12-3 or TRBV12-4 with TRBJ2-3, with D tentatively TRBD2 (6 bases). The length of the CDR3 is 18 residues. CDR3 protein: CACSSSITAGTFTDTQYF. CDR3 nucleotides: TGTGCCTGCAGTTCCTCCATCACGGCCGGGACTTTCACAGATACGCAGTATTTT.

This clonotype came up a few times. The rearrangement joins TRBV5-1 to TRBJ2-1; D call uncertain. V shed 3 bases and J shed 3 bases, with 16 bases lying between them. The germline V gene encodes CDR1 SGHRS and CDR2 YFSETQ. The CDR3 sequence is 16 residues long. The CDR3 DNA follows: TGCGCCAGCAGCTCAAGTGCCGGGTCCTTCTACAATGAGCAGTTCTTC. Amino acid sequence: CASSSSAGSFYNEQFF.

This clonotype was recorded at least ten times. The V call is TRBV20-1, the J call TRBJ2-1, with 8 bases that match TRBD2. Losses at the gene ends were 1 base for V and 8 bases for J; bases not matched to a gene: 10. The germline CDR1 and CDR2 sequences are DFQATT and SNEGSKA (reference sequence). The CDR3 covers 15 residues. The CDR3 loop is CSARAGGPILDEQFF. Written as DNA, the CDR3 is TGCAGTGCTAGAGCGGGAGGGCCAATTTTGGATGAGCAGTTCTTC.

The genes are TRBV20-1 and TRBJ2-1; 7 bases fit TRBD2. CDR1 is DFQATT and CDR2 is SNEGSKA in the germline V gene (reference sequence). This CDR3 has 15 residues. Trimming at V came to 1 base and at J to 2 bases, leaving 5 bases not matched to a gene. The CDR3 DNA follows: TGCAGTGCTAGAGCGGGTCGGGGGGCCTACAATGAGCAGTTCTTC. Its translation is CSARAGRGAYNEQFF.